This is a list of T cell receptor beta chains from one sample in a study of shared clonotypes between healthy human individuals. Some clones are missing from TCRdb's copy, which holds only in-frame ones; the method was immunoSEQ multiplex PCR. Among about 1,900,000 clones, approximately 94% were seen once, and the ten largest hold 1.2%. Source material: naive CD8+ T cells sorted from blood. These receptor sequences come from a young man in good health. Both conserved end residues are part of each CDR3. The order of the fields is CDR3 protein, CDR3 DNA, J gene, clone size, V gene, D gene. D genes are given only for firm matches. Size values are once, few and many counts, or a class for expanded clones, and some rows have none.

CASSEGWGNEQFF TGTGCCAGCAGTGAAGGTTGGGGCAATGAGCAGTTCTTC TRBJ2-1 NA TRBV6-1 NA
CASSQGVEQYF TGTGCCAGCAGCCAGGGGGTCGAGCAGTACTTC TRBJ2-7 NA TRBV7-9 TRBD1
CASSPGTSTNTGELFF TGTGCCAGCAGCCCTGGGACTAGCACGAACACCGGGGAGCTGTTTTTT TRBJ2-2 NA TRBV7-9 TRBD2
CASSLISNQPQHF TGTGCCAGCAGTTTAATAAGCAATCAGCCCCAGCATTTT TRBJ1-5 NA TRBV27 NA
CASSSSGGFRQETQYF TGTGCCAGCAGTTCTAGCGGGGGGTTTAGACAAGAGACCCAGTACTTC TRBJ2-5 NA TRBV28 TRBD2
CASSQYPTGGFTEAFF TGCGCCAGCAGCCAATACCCCACAGGGGGCTTTACTGAAGCTTTCTTT TRBJ1-1 NA TRBV4-1 TRBD1
CASSPSTEGYNSPLHF TGCGCCAGCAGCCCCTCGACAGAGGGTTACAATTCACCCCTCCACTTT TRBJ1-6 once TRBV4-1 NA
CASGWGQGVHEQYF TGTGCTAGTGGTTGGGGACAGGGGGTCCACGAGCAGTACTTC TRBJ2-7 NA TRBV12-5 TRBD1
CASSTYWTGEYDGYTF TGTGCCAGTAGTACCTATTGGACAGGGGAATATGACGGCTACACCTTC TRBJ1-2 NA TRBV19 TRBD1
CASSPTPRSADTQYF TGTGCCAGCAGCCCGACTCCCCGATCCGCAGATACGCAGTATTTT TRBJ2-3 NA TRBV7-9 NA
CASSFPGTGDFGYTF TGTGCCAGCAGTTTCCCCGGGACAGGGGATTTCGGCTACACCTTC TRBJ1-2 NA TRBV28 TRBD1
CASGFGTEAFF TGTGCCAGCGGGTTCGGCACTGAAGCTTTCTTT TRBJ1-1 NA TRBV9 NA
CASSEGVSYEQYF TGTGCCAGCAGTGAAGGTGTATCCTACGAGCAGTACTTC TRBJ2-7 NA TRBV6-1 NA
CASSPTAYSTDTQYF TGTGCCAGCAGCCCAACGGCATATAGCACAGATACGCAGTATTTT TRBJ2-3 NA TRBV7-2 NA
CASRNTDTQYF TGTGCCAGCAGAAACACAGATACGCAGTATTTT TRBJ2-3 NA TRBV16 NA
CASSLGQGADTQYF TGCGCCAGCAGCCTTGGACAGGGTGCAGATACGCAGTATTTT TRBJ2-3 NA TRBV4-1 TRBD1
CASSYGSGYEQYF TGCGCCAGCAGCTACGGCAGCGGCTACGAGCAGTACTTC TRBJ2-7 once TRBV5-1 NA
CASSVVGENTDTQYF TGTGCCAGCAGCGTAGTTGGGGAAAACACAGATACGCAGTATTTT TRBJ2-3 NA TRBV9 NA
CASSLMGDAIYGYTF TGTGCCAGCAGTTTAATGGGGGACGCTATCTATGGCTACACCTTC TRBJ1-2 NA TRBV27 NA
CASSPTGGPDTQYF TGTGCCAGCAGCCCGACGGGGGGCCCAGATACGCAGTATTTT TRBJ2-3 once TRBV7-3 NA
CASSEPYRGLNTEAFF TGTGCCAGCAGTGAACCGTATAGGGGGCTGAACACTGAAGCTTTCTTT TRBJ1-1 NA TRBV6-1 TRBD1
CASSQGVAGSYEQYF TGCGCCAGCAGCCAGGGTGTAGCGGGATCCTACGAGCAGTACTTC TRBJ2-7 NA TRBV4-3 TRBD2
CASSLGSGHHVVTDTQYF TGTGCCAGCAGCTTAGGTAGCGGCCACCACGTAGTCACAGATACGCAGTATTTT TRBJ2-3 NA TRBV7-9 NA
CASSYTGGSYGYTF TGTGCCAGCAGTTATACAGGGGGCTCCTATGGCTACACCTTC TRBJ1-2 NA TRBV27 TRBD1
CASSLGRDGYTF TGTGCCAGCAGCTTGGGCAGGGATGGCTACACCTTC TRBJ1-2 NA TRBV11-2 NA
CASTTAYSTIYNEQFF TGTGCCAGCACCACGGCTTACAGTACGATCTACAATGAGCAGTTCTTC TRBJ2-1 NA TRBV6-6 NA
CASSSTGGRLGEQYF TGTGCCAGCAGTTCAACGGGGGGGCGATTGGGCGAGCAGTACTTC TRBJ2-7 NA TRBV27 TRBD2
CASSQGTGNIQYF TGTGCCAGCAGCCAAGGGACAGGGAACATTCAGTACTTC TRBJ2-4 NA TRBV5-6 TRBD1
CASSLSGGIYNEQFF TGCGCCAGCAGCTTATCTGGCGGGATTTACAATGAGCAGTTCTTC TRBJ2-1 NA TRBV5-1 NA
CASSLVGAGVYEQYF TGTGCCAGCAGCTTAGTGGGGGCAGGCGTCTACGAGCAGTACTTC TRBJ2-7 NA TRBV7-8 NA
CASSPPDGTNTGELFF TGTGCCAGCAGCCCCCCGGACGGTACGAACACCGGGGAGCTGTTTTTT TRBJ2-2 once TRBV7-9 NA
CASSAEGASNEKLFF TGTGCCAGCAGCGCCGAGGGGGCCTCTAATGAAAAACTGTTTTTT TRBJ1-4 NA TRBV9 TRBD1
CASSLDEWGEHNEQFF TGTGCCAGCAGCTTAGATGAGTGGGGAGAGCACAATGAGCAGTTCTTC TRBJ2-1 few TRBV11-2 NA
CASSYTGESSYEQYF TGTGCCAGCAGCTATACAGGGGAAAGCTCCTACGAGCAGTACTTC TRBJ2-7 NA TRBV7-6 TRBD1
CASSYTQNEAFF TGTGCCAGCAGCTACACCCAGAATGAAGCTTTCTTT TRBJ1-1 NA TRBV5-8 NA